The clone carrying this TCR beta chain was counted between two and nine times. The antigen is unknown. The CDR3 loop spans 14 amino acids. The V and J ends lost 5 bases and 3 bases respectively, with 13 bases between them. CDR1 is SGHVS and CDR2 is FQNEAQ in the germline V gene. This entry comes from a study of vaccination and CD4 T cells after COVID-19. The treatment here: roughly 10-day PBMC culture with coronavirus spike peptide pools or control peptides (ViraFEST assay). These CD4+ T cells came from an unexposed donor, sampled before the COVID-19 pandemic (2011-2018). Testing used SARS-CoV-2 S/N and four cold-coronavirus spikes on unexposed-donor CD4+ T cells, cells permitting. The Oncomine TCR Beta short-read assay sequenced DNA from cultured CD4+ T cells. Via MiXCR, TCRdb re-called the PCR reads, giving one row per CDR3 protein. In the table there are 6,000 to 7,000 distinct CDR3 sequences, roughly 23% of which are singletons.

The V and J genes are TRBV7-8 and TRBJ1-2; D ambiguous. Sequencing was carried out using CD4+ T cells from blood, cultured in vitro. The clonotype originates from a human donor in good health. CDR3 in amino acids: CASSPRGSDYGYTF. CDR3 coding DNA: TGTGCCAGCAGCCCCAGAGGCAGTGACTATGGCTACACCTTC.